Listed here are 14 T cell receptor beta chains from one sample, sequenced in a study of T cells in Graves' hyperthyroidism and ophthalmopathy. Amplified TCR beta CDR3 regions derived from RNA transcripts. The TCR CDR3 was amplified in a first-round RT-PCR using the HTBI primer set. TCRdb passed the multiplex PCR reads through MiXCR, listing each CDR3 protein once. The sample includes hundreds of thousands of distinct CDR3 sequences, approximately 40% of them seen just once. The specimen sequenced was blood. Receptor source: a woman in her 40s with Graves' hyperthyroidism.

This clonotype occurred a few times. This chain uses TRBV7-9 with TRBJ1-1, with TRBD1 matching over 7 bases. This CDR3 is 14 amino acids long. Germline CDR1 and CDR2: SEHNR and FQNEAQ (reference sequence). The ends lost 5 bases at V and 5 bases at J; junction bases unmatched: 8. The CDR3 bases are TGTGCCAGCAGCCTAGACAGGGTACGGACTGAAGCTTTCTTT. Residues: CASSLDRVRTEAFF.

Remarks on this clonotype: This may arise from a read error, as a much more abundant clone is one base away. DNA for the CDR3: TGTGCCAGCAGCAAAGGACAGGGGGACGAGCAGTACTTC. This translates into CASSKGQGDEQYF. The chain combines TRBV9 with TRBJ2-7; 10 nucleotides line up with TRBD1. Germline V gene lookup returns CDR1 SGDLS and CDR2 YYNGEE. With V trimmed by 4 bases and J by 5 bases, 3 bases remained unmatched. This CDR3 contains 13 residues.

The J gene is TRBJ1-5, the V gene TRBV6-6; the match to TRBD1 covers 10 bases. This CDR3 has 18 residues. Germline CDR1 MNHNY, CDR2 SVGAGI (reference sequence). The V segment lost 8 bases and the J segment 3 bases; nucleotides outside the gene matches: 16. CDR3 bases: TGTGCCAGCTCCCTACCCAGGGGGGGACAGGGGACCAATCAGCCCCAGCATTTT. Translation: CASSLPRGGQGTNQPQHF.

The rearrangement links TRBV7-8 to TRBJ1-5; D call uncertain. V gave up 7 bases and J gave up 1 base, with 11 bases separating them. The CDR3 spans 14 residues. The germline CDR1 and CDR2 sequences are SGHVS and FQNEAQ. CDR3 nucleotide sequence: TGTGCCAGCATTAAGCAGTTCAGCAATCAGCCCCAGCATTTT. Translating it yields CASIKQFSNQPQHF.

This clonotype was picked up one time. CDR3 loop: CSARDAVQGAYEQYF. CDR3 nucleotide sequence: TGCAGTGCTAGAGATGCCGTACAGGGCGCCTACGAGCAGTACTTC. The chain employs TRBV20-1 and TRBJ2-7; D is possibly TRBD1 (6 bases). With 0 bases removed from V and 2 bases from J, the gap between germline ends came to 14 bases. This CDR3 contains 15 residues. Germline V gene sequence: CDR1 DFQATT, CDR2 SNEGSKA (reference sequence).

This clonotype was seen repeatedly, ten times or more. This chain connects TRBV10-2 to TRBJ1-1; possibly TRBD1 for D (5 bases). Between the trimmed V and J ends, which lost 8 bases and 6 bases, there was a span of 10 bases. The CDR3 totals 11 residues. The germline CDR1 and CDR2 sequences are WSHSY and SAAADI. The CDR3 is CASGRGAEAFF. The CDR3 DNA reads TGCGCCAGCGGGCGAGGGGCTGAAGCTTTCTTT.

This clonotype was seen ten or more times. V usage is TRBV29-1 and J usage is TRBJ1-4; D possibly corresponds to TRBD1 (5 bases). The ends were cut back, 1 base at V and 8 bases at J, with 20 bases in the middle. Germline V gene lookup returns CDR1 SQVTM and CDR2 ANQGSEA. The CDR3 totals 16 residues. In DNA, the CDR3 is TGCAGCGTTGAAGGGCGGGGGTCACGGGGGTTGGAAAAACTGTTTTTT. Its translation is CSVEGRGSRGLEKLFF.

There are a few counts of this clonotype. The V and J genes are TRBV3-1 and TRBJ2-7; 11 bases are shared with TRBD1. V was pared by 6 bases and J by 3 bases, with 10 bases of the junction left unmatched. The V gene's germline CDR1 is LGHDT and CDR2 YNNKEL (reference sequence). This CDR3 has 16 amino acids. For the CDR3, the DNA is TGTGCCAGCAGATTCGGTTCCGGGACAGGGGGCTACGAGCAGTACTTC. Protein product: CASRFGSGTGGYEQYF.

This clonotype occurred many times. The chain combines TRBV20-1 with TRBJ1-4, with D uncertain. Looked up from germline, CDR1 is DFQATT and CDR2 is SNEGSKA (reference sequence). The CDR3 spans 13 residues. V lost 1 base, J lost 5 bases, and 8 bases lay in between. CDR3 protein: CSARAVTNEKLFF. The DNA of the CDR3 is TGCAGTGCTAGAGCCGTAACAAATGAAAAACTGTTTTTT.

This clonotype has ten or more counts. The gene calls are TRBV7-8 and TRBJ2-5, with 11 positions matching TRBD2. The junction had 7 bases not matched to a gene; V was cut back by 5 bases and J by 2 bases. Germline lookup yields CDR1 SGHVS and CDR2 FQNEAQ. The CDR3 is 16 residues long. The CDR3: CASSTRLAGRQETQYF. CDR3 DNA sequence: TGTGCCAGCAGCACCCGACTAGCGGGGCGGCAAGAGACCCAGTACTTC.

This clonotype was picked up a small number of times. CDR3 loop: CASSPSREGYGYTF. In DNA form, the CDR3 reads TGTGCCAGCTCACCATCGAGGGAAGGCTATGGCTACACCTTC. V gene TRBV18 combines with J gene TRBJ1-2; no clear D gene. The CDR3 totals 14 residues. The V gene's germline CDR1 is KGHSH and CDR2 LQKENI. V was pared by 2 bases and J by 4 bases, with 11 bases between.

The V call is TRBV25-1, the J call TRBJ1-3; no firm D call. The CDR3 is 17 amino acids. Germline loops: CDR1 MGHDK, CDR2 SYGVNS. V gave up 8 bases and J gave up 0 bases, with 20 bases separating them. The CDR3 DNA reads TGTGCCAGCTCACCCTCGATTCAGGACTACTCTGGAAACACCATATATTTT. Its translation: CASSPSIQDYSGNTIYF.

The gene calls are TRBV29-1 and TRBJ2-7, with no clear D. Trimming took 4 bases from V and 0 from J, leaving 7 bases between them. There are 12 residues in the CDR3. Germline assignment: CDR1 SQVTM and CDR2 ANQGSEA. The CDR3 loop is CSVGRSSYEQYF. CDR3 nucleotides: TGCAGCGTTGGTCGGAGCTCCTACGAGCAGTACTTC.

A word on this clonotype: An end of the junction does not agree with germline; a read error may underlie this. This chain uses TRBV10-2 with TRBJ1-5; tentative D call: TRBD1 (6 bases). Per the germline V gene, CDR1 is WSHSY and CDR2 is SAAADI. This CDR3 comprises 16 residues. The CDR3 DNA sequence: TGCGCCAGCAGCCCTCGTACAGGGCACAGCAATCAACCCCAGCATTTT. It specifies CASSPRTGHSNQPQHF.